The 5 T cell receptor beta chains reported below all come from one sample, sequenced in a study of Tregs in tolerant kidney transplant recipients. Profiled with immunoSEQ multiplex PCR; TCRdb holds only in-frame clones, not every one. This table holds about 30,000 clones. The input for sequencing was CD8+ T cells from blood, taken before the transplant. The receptors were sampled from a human donor who received a combined kidney and bone marrow transplant.

To note about this clone: The CDR3 end lies 3 residues beyond the end of the read and is filled in from the germline J gene. The chain joins TRBV7-6 to TRBJ2-7, with a possible D match to TRBD1 (5 bases). Germline V CDR1 and CDR2: SGHVS, FNYEAQ. V dropped 5 bases and J dropped 1 base, with 15 bases sitting between them. CDR3 length: 15 amino acids. The CDR3 bases that were read are TGTGCCAGCAGCCGTACAACCAGGGATTCCTACGAG. Translating gives CASSRTTRDSYE. The whole CDR3 protein is CASSRTTRDSYEQYF.

Concerning this clone: From the germline J gene comes the end of the CDR3, since the read stops 3 residues before it. This chain connects TRBV18 to TRBJ2-5; 7 bases are shared with TRBD1. The CDR3 length is 15 residues. V was clipped by 3 bases and J by 3 bases; unmatched bases: 7. CDR1 is KGHSH, CDR2 LQKENI, per germline. CDR3 region: CASSPPWDREETQYF. The CDR3 DNA, read in part, is TGTGCCAGCTCACCCCCTTGGGACAGAGAAGAGACC.

In regard to this clone: The sequence runs out 3 residues before the end of the CDR3; the remainder is reconstructed from the germline J gene. V and J are TRBV7-9 and TRBJ2-2; weak D call: TRBD1 (6 bases). Trimming removed 5 bases at V and 6 bases at J, with 10 bases between. The CDR3 is 13 amino acids. Germline-derived CDR1 and CDR2 are SEHNR and FQNEAQ (reference sequence). The part of the CDR3 DNA that was read is TGTGCCAGCAGCCCAGGGGTGGCCGGGGAG. Amino acid sequence: CASSPGVAGE. The entire CDR3 is CASSPGVAGELFF.

Comment on this clone: Read coverage stops 3 residues before the CDR3 terminus; the germline J gene supplies the remainder. This sequence joins TRBV23-1 and TRBJ2-7; the D gene is possibly TRBD2 (7 bases). TRBV23-1 is an ORF, and what it does is uncertain. Deletions cut 2 bases from V and 3 bases from J, with 14 bases between. The CDR3 runs to 15 residues. This CDR3 is CASSQRERGGYEQYF. The covered CDR3 bases are TGCGCCAGCAGTCAAAGGGAAAGGGGGGGCTACGAG.

Comment on this clone: Read sequence stops 3 residues before the CDR3 end, and the germline J gene provides the missing end. The gene calls are TRBV19 and TRBJ2-1; tentative D call: TRBD2 (5 bases). Trimming removed 7 bases from V and 9 bases from J, with 19 bases in between. Germline V gene sequence: CDR1 LNHDA, CDR2 SQIVND (reference sequence). The CDR3 totals 14 residues. The DNA read from the CDR3 is TGTGCCAGTACCTTAGGACTGTTTACCGGTGAG. It encodes CASTLGLFTGE. The CDR3 reads in full as CASTLGLFTGEQFF.